The 8 T cell receptor beta chains given below trace back to one sample, sequenced in a study of regulatory T cells in long-lasting Graves disease. Both iRepertoire HTBI primers and Arm-PCR of CDR3 regions were used to build the TCR beta libraries. TCRdb re-called the multiplex PCR reads through MiXCR, storing one row per CDR3 protein. The sample has over 200,000 distinct CDR3 sequences, about 17% seen once. Time point in this sample: newly diagnosed GD, antithyroid drugs for less than 3 months. PBMC-extracted RNA yielded the TCR library. The sequenced sample was peripheral blood mononuclear cells (PBMCs), obtained at new diagnosis, from a patient treated with antithyroid drugs. The source is a female donor with Graves disease.

The J gene is TRBJ2-2, the V gene TRBV9; 10 nucleotides match TRBD2. Germline V gene lookup returns CDR1 SGDLS and CDR2 YYNGEE. The CDR3 covers 17 residues. Unmatched junction bases numbered 2, after V lost 0 bases and J lost 0 bases. Written as DNA, the CDR3 is TGTGCCAGCAGCGTAGAGGGGACTAGCGCGAACACCGGGGAGCTGTTTTTT. This encodes CASSVEGTSANTGELFF. Variable domain in full (rest from reference TRBV9 and TRBJ2-2): DSGVTQTPKHLITATGQRVTLRCSPRSGDLSVYWYQQSLDQGLQFLIQYYNGEERAKGNILERFSAQQFPDLHSELNLSSLELGDSALYFCASSVEGTSANTGELFFGEGSRLTVL.

The chain joins TRBV12-3 or TRBV12-4 to TRBJ2-3, with 12 bases that match TRBD2. The CDR3 runs to 16 residues. With 6 bases clipped from V and 4 bases from J, the junction kept 8 bases outside the gene matches. The CDR3 loop reads CASRPTSGSGADTQYF. In DNA, the CDR3 is TGTGCCAGCAGACCGACTAGCGGGAGTGGGGCAGATACGCAGTATTTT.

Ten or more counts support this clonotype. The chain employs TRBV19 and TRBJ2-3; 9 nucleotides line up with TRBD2. Germline V gene lookup returns CDR1 LNHDA and CDR2 SQIVND (reference sequence). The junction had 2 bases not matched to a gene; V was cut back by 5 bases and J by 5 bases. This CDR3 has 13 amino acids. Here the CDR3 DNA reads TGTGCCAGTAGTCGGCGGGAGGGAGATACGCAGTATTTT. Translation: CASSRREGDTQYF.

This clonotype was observed at least ten times. The chain joins TRBV4-1 to TRBJ2-1; TRBD1 matches 8 bases. V lost 0 bases and J lost 1; bases outside the gene matches: 2. Germline loops: CDR1 MGHRA, CDR2 YSYEKL. The CDR3 covers 16 residues. CDR3 sequence reads: CASSQDRTGSYNEQFF. The CDR3 nucleotides read TGCGCCAGCAGCCAAGATCGGACAGGGTCCTACAATGAGCAGTTCTTC.

The chain links TRBV5-4 to TRBJ1-1, with TRBD1 identical over 8 bases. Unmatched junction bases numbered 3, after V lost 4 bases and J lost 1 base. The CDR3 is 14 amino acids. Germline V gene sequence: CDR1 SGHNT, CDR2 YYREEE (reference sequence). The CDR3 sequence is CASSLDRANTEAFF. The CDR3 nucleotides read TGTGCCAGCAGCCTGGACAGGGCGAACACTGAAGCTTTCTTT.

This clonotype appeared many times. The chain carries TRBV6-1 and TRBJ1-1; D is unclear. The CDR3 is 15 amino acids. V was shortened by 5 bases and J by 4 bases, with 17 bases between the two germline ends. CDR1 and CDR2 from the germline V gene are MNHNS and SASEGT. The CDR3 DNA is TGTGCCAGCAGTACGCGGGGAGGTGTCGGCACTGAAGCTTTCTTT. It encodes CASSTRGGVGTEAFF.

There are many counts of this clonotype. V is TRBV28 and J is TRBJ1-2; TRBD1 aligns across 8 bases. The germline CDR1 and CDR2 sequences are MDHEN and SYDVKM. This CDR3 contains 14 residues. V was clipped by 2 bases and J by 6 bases; unmatched bases: 5. Here the CDR3 reads CASSLAATGDGYTF. The DNA of the CDR3 is TGTGCCAGCAGTTTAGCCGCGACAGGGGATGGCTACACCTTC.

This clonotype was seen repeatedly, ten times or more. V is TRBV30 and J is TRBJ1-2; TRBD1 matches at 7 bases. Germline V gives CDR1 GTSNPN, CDR2 SVGIG (reference sequence). The CDR3 runs to 14 residues. V dropped 0 bases and J dropped 7; count of bases not matched to a gene: 8. CDR3 protein: CAWSVGTVRRGYTF. The CDR3 DNA follows: TGTGCCTGGAGTGTAGGGACAGTCAGGCGTGGCTACACCTTC. Full variable domain (remainder filled in from reference TRBV30 and TRBJ1-2): SQTIHQWPATLVQPVGSPLSLECTVEGTSNPNLYWYRQAAGRGLQLLFYSVGIGQISSEVPQNLSASRPQDRQFILSSKKLLLSDSGFYLCAWSVGTVRRGYTFGSGTRLTVV.